The T cell receptor (beta chain) under discussion was sequenced for a study of beta chain features in type 1 diabetes. Whole-study context: Age, gender and cell yields were similar between patients and healthy donors.

The investigators reverse transcribed all of the isolated RNA, so they sequenced expressed TCRB transcripts. Some clones are missing from TCRdb's copy, which holds only in-frame ones; the method was immunoSEQ multiplex PCR. The table shows some 360,000 clones, with around a tenth occurring only once. Findings and caveats of the study: Among patients, naive, central memory and Treg TCRB repertoires appeared more similar than among healthy donors. Small HLA sub-analyses could not settle whether HLA shapes TCRB rearrangement. All four CD4+ subsets from Type 1 diabetes patients carried moderately but significantly shorter TCRB CDR3s.

This clone has a single count. Its antigen is not known. It was one heparinised blood draw, averaging around 120 mL, that each donor gave. Between the trimmed V and J ends, which lost 5 bases and 4 bases, there was a span of 10 bases. This CDR3 comprises 13 residues. CDR1 is SGHTA, CDR2 FQGTGA, per germline. The source of this sequence is a man aged 25-40 years with type 1 diabetes. Sequencing was done on a sample of central memory CD4+ T cells from blood. This chain joins TRBV7-3 and TRBJ2-3; no clear D gene. The CDR3 reads CASSPDPSDTQYF. The CDR3 DNA is TGTGCCAGCAGCCCTGACCCCTCAGATACGCAGTATTTT.